The 5 T cell receptor beta chains listed next were all sequenced from one sample in a study of cytomegalovirus exposure and HLA in healthy donors. Only in-frame clones appear in the TCRdb table, and some are missing; sequencing was by immunoSEQ multiplex PCR. The sample consists of 150,000 to 200,000 clones, approximately 86% of them appearing once. The sequenced sample was PBMCs. These receptors originate from a man younger than 35 in good health and CMV-seropositive.

This sequence joins TRBV29-1 and TRBJ1-1; a possible D gene is TRBD1 (5 bases). Germline loops: CDR1 SQVTM, CDR2 ANQGSEA. The CDR3 is 13 amino acids. The V and J ends lost 3 bases and 3 bases respectively, with 11 bases between them. DNA of the CDR3: TGCAGCGTTGAGCAGGGCAGGGACACTGAAGCTTTCTTT. Amino acids: CSVEQGRDTEAFF.

This clone came up once. The chain recombines TRBV4-1 with TRBJ2-2; D remains unclear. The CDR3 is 16 residues long. Trimming shortened V by 1 base and J by 1 base, and 10 bases separated the two germline ends. The germline V gene has CDR1 MGHRA and CDR2 YSYEKL. The CDR3 region is CASSQVLRVNTGELFF. The DNA for the CDR3 is TGCGCCAGCAGCCAAGTACTACGGGTGAACACCGGGGAGCTGTTTTTT.

The chain has TRBV6-5 and TRBJ1-2; D is ambiguous. V gave up 0 bases and J gave up 3 bases, with 5 bases separating them. There are 13 residues in the CDR3. Looked up from germline, CDR1 is MNHEY and CDR2 is SVGAGI. The CDR3 coding sequence is TGTGCCAGCAGTTACTCGTTAGACTATGGCTACACCTTC. This encodes CASSYSLDYGYTF.

This clone was seen only a few times. The J gene is TRBJ1-5, the V gene TRBV29-1, with 12 bases identical to TRBD1. This CDR3 is built from 15 residues. Germline CDR1 SQVTM, CDR2 ANQGSEA. After removal of 1 base from V and 6 bases from J, the junction contained 4 bases not matched to a gene. The CDR3 here is CSVEVGTGGSQPQHF. Here the CDR3 DNA reads TGCAGCGTTGAAGTCGGGACAGGGGGCAGTCAGCCCCAGCATTTT.

The gene calls are TRBV21-1 and TRBJ1-5. TRBV21-1 is classified as a pseudogene. The CDR3 length is 18 residues. In DNA, the CDR3 is TGTGCCAGCAGCAAAGATCCGAGGGTGCGACGGAGCAATCAGCCCCAGCATTTT. Protein: CASSKDPRVRRSNQPQHF.